This T cell receptor (beta chain) is from a study of T cell responses to AZD1222 COVID-19 vaccine. The J segment lost 8 bases and the V segment lost 3 bases, leaving 7 bases of the junction unmatched. CDR1 LNHDA and CDR2 SQIVND come from the germline V gene (reference sequence). CDR3 length: 14 residues. Sequencing used immunoSEQ multiplex PCR; TCRdb keeps in-frame clones, though not all of them. The sample shows more than 150,000 clones, around 87% of them seen only once. Study results and caveats: Only six people who got AZD1222 tested seropositive at baseline. Donors were chiefly white British, with a greater number of females, and clonal diversity was perhaps underestimated. Compared with day 0, the breadth and depth of the Spike-specific TCR repertoire rose significantly after two doses of AZD1222.

About this clone: Its antigen is not identified.

This clonotype was obtained from an adult who received the AZD1222 COVID-19 vaccine. The chain uses TRBV19 and TRBJ2-4; 7 nucleotides line up with TRBD1. This specimen consisted of peripheral blood, obtained 28 days after the second AZD1222 dose. The CDR3: CASSIQTGKDIQYF. The DNA for the CDR3 is TGTGCCAGTAGTATCCAGACAGGGAAGGACATTCAGTACTTC.